These 8 T cell receptor beta chains were all obtained from the same sample, sequenced in a study of PD-1 blockade in classical Hodgkin lymphoma. Autologous stem cell transplantation was followed by relapse in every patient, and brentuximab vedotin exposure varied. Repertoires were generated with immunoSEQ multiplex PCR, while TCRdb's copy carries only in-frame clones and drops some. Among about 14,000 clones, 86% were seen once, and the ten largest hold around 4.5%. Material: peripheral blood mononuclear cells (PBMCs), obtained at baseline. Source of these receptors: a human donor with classical Hodgkin lymphoma.

The V and J genes are TRBV11-2 and TRBJ2-7, with TRBD2 identical over 9 bases. Germline CDR1 is SGHAT and CDR2 is FQNNGV. The CDR3 has 15 amino acids. Losses at the gene ends were 5 bases for V and 0 bases for J; bases not matched to a gene: 5. CDR3 nucleotides: TGTGCCAGCAGCCCTGAGCGGGGGGCCTCCTACGAGCAGTACTTC. Amino acid sequence: CASSPERGASYEQYF.

The chain recombines TRBV9 with TRBJ2-7, with D tentatively TRBD2 (6 bases). Trimming left V 4 bases short and J 7 bases short, with 18 bases between. The CDR3 extends over 14 amino acids. Looked up from germline, CDR1 is SGDLS and CDR2 is YYNGEE. The CDR3 spells CASSPGTFSGEQYF. The CDR3 nucleotides are TGTGCCAGCAGCCCCGGGACTTTCTCGGGGGAGCAGTACTTC.

The genes are TRBV28 and TRBJ1-3; D uncertain. V lost 3 bases and J 0 bases, leaving 9 bases between the germline ends. Germline CDR1 and CDR2: MDHEN and SYDVKM. The CDR3 totals 15 residues. The DNA of the CDR3 is TGTGCCAGCAGTTTTCAAACGAGCTCTGGAAACACCATATATTTT. Protein sequence: CASSFQTSSGNTIYF.

V usage is TRBV29-1 and J usage is TRBJ2-1; weak D call: TRBD2 (6 bases). The germline V gene encodes CDR1 SQVTM and CDR2 ANQGSEA. The CDR3 is 12 amino acids. Between the trimmed V and J ends, which lost 5 bases and 15 bases, there was a span of 20 bases. Here the CDR3 reads CSVRLSGSVVFF. CDR3 nucleotide sequence: TGCAGCGTTCGCTTGTCCGGGAGTGTGGTGTTCTTC.

The V call is TRBV4-3, the J call TRBJ1-2; the D gene is possibly TRBD1 (5 bases). This CDR3 is 13 amino acids long. V dropped 3 bases and J dropped 5 bases, with 10 bases sitting between them. CDR1 and CDR2 (germline): LGHNA, YSLEER. CDR3 region: CASSHGTEYGYTF. The CDR3 region has the DNA TGCGCCAGCAGCCATGGGACGGAATATGGCTACACCTTC.

The chain joins TRBV7-9 to TRBJ1-1; no clear D gene. Germline lookup yields CDR1 SEHNR and CDR2 FQNEAQ (reference sequence). The CDR3 spans 12 residues. Trimming pared 5 bases from V and 0 bases from J, leaving 4 bases between. The DNA of the CDR3 is TGTGCCAGCAGCCGACTGAACACTGAAGCTTTCTTT. This encodes CASSRLNTEAFF.

The chain couples TRBV7-2 to TRBJ1-2; tentatively, D is TRBD1 (5 bases). In germline, CDR1 is SGHTA, CDR2 FQGNSA. V gave up 6 bases and J gave up 6 bases, with 14 bases separating them. The CDR3 has 13 amino acids. The CDR3 protein is CASSFTGLDGYTF. CDR3 in DNA: TGTGCCAGCAGTTTTACAGGTCTAGATGGCTACACCTTC. The variable domain in full, completed from reference TRBV7-2 and TRBJ1-2, reads GAGVSQSPSNKVTEKGKDVELRCDPISGHTALYWYRQSLGQGLEFLIYFQGNSAPDKSGLPSDRFSAERTGGSVSTLTIQRTQQEDSAVYLCASSFTGLDGYTFGSGTRLTVV.

The chain couples TRBV28 to TRBJ1-2; 11 nucleotides agree with TRBD1. Per the germline V gene, CDR1 is MDHEN and CDR2 is SYDVKM. V was clipped by 3 bases and J by 2 bases; unmatched bases: 2. The CDR3 has 15 residues. As DNA, the CDR3 is TGTGCCAGCAGTTTTGGGACAGGGGGGAACTATGGCTACACCTTC. Translating gives CASSFGTGGNYGYTF.